A single T cell receptor (beta chain) is shown here with its context. Its specificity is not known. These data come from a study of radiotherapy plus CTLA-4 blockade in lung cancer. Study-level background: Among enrolled patients, about 18% responded and 31% achieved disease control. Study-level points and caveats: Radiotherapy with ipilimumab was followed by blood expansion of tumor-derived clones. Increased serum interferon-beta after radiation also reportedly predicted response strongly.

Participants had chemo-refractory metastatic non-small-cell lung cancer and were treated with focal radiation plus ipilimumab CTLA-4 blockade. Produced via immunoSEQ multiplex PCR; TCRdb's table is partial and in-frame only. Seen here are roughly 44,000 clones, around nine tenths observed once, and the top ten hold 7.8%. The germline V gene has CDR1 SEHNR and CDR2 FQNEAQ (reference sequence). This CDR3 is 14 amino acids long. The V gene end was trimmed by 2 bases and the J gene end by 5 bases; junction bases not matched to a gene: 5. The sample in question was peripheral blood, obtained from a patient treated with radiotherapy plus ipilimumab. V and J are TRBV7-9 and TRBJ1-1; the match to TRBD1 covers 7 bases. This TCR derives from a human donor with non-small cell lung cancer whose response to radiotherapy plus ipilimumab could not be evaluated. The CDR3 DNA reads as TGTGCCAGCAGCTTACAGGGGGTCACAACTGAAGCTTTCTTT. It specifies CASSLQGVTTEAFF.